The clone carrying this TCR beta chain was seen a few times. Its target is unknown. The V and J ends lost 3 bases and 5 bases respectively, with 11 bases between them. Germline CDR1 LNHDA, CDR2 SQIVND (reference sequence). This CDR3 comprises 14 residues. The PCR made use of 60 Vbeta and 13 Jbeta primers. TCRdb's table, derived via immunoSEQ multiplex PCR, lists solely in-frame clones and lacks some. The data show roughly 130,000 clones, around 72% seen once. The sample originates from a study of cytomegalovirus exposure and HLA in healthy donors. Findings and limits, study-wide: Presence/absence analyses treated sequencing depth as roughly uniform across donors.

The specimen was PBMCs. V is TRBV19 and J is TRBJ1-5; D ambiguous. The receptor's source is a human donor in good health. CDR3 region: CASSMRGMDQPQHF. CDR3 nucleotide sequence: TGTGCCAGTAGTATGCGTGGTATGGATCAGCCCCAGCATTTT.